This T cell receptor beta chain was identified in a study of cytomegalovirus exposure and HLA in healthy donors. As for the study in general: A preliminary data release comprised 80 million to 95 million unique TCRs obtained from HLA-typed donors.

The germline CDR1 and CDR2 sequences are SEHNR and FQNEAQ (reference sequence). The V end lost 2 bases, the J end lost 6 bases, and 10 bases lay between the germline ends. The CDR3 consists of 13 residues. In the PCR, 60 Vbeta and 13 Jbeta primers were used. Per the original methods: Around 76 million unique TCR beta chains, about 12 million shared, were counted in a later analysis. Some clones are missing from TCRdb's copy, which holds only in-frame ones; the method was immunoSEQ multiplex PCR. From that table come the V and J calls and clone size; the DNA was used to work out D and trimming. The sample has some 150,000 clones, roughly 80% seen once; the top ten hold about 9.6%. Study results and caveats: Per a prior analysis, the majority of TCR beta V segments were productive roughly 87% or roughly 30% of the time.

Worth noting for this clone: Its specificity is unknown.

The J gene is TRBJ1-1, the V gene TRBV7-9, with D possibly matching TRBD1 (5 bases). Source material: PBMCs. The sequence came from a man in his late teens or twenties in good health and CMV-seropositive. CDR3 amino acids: CASSLNGGAEAFF. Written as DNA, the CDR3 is TGTGCCAGCAGCTTAAACGGGGGTGCTGAAGCTTTCTTT.